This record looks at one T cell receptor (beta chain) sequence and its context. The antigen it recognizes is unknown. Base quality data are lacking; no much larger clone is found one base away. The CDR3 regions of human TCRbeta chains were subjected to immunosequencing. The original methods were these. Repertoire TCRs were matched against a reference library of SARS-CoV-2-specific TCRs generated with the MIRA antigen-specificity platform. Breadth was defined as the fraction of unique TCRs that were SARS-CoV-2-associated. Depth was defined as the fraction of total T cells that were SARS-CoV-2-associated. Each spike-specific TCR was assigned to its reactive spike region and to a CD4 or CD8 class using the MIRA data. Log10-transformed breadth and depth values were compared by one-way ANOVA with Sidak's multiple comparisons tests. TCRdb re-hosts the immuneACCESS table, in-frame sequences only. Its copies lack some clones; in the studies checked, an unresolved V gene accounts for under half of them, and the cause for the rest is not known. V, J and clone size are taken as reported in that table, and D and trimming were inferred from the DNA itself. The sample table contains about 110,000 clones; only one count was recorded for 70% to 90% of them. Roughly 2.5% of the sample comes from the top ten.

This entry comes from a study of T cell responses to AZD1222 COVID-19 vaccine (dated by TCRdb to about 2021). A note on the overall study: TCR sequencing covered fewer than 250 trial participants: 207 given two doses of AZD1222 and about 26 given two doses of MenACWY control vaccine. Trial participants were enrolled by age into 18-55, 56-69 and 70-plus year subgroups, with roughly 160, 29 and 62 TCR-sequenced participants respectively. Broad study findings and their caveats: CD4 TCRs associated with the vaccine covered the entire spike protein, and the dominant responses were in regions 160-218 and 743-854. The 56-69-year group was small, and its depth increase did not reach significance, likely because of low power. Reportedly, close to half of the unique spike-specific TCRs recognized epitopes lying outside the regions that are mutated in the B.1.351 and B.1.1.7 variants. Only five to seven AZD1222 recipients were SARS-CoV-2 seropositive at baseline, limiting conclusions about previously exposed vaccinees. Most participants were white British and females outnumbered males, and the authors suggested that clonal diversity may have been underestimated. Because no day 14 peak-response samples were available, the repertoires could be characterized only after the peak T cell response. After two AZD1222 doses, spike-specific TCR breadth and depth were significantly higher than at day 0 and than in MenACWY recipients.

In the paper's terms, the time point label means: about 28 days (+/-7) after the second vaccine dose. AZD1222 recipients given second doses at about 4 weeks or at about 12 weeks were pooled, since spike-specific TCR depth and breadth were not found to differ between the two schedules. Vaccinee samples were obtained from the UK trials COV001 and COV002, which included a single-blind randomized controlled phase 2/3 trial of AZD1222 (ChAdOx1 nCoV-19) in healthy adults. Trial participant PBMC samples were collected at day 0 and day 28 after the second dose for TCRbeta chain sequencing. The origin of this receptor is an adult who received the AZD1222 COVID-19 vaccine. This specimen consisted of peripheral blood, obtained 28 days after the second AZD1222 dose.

For the CDR3, the sequence is CASSRPYEQYF. The sequence in DNA is TGTGCCAGCAGCCGACCCTACGAGCAGTACTTC. The chain was built from TRBV7-8 and TRBJ2-7, with the D gene not clear enough to name. From the cysteine up to the phenylalanine, the CDR3 has a length of 11 residues. CDR3 DNA only is kept here, 33 bases in frame from base 1. From a lookup of the germline V gene, CDR1 and CDR2 are SGHVS and FQNEAQ. V gives up 5 bases and J gives up 2 bases, and the segment between their germline ends measures 4 bases.